This T cell receptor beta chain was retrieved from a study of CD8 T cells in ankylosing spondylitis. Study results and limitations: Within matched ankylosing spondylitis synovial fluid, disease-linked clones were reportedly significantly enriched.

The CDR3 has 14 amino acids. The V gene lost 5 bases and the J gene lost 7 bases, with 15 bases spanning the gap. Using its own MiXCR run on the 5' RACE reads, TCRdb lists one record per CDR3 protein. The table shows under 400,000 distinct CDR3 sequences, with around a tenth occurring only once. This clonotype came up many times. Its antigen remains unknown. Sample: blood, either unsorted or a sorted T cell fraction (not recorded which). This clonotype was obtained from a female donor with ankylosing spondylitis or in good health (not recorded which). The rearrangement uses TRBV12-3 or TRBV12-4 and TRBJ2-4, with D unclear. CDR3 amino acids: CASSLEPPVNIQYF. CDR3 coding DNA: TGTGCCAGCAGTCTAGAACCCCCAGTGAACATTCAGTACTTC.